The 27 T cell receptor beta chains below all came from one sample that was sequenced in a study of T cell repertoires in cytomegalovirus infection. Their antigens remain unidentified. One entry per CDR3 protein, called by TCRdb with MiXCR from the reads. The sample holds fewer than 900,000 distinct CDR3 sequences, 29% seen once. The material was cultured CD8+ T cells from PBMCs, obtained from culture after CMV antigen stimulation. All receptors derive from a human donor in good health (CMV status not recorded). Some clones in this sample may be carry-over from other donors' samples.

This clonotype was detected only a few times. CDR3 DNA sequence: TGCAGTGCTAGAGATCCAGGCGGGGGTCGCACAGATACGCAGTATTTT. Its translation is CSARDPGGGRTDTQYF. This sequence joins TRBV20-1 and TRBJ2-3; TRBD2 matches at 7 bases. The CDR3 length is 16 residues. Germline CDR1 DFQATT, CDR2 SNEGSKA (reference sequence). The trim removed 0 bases at V and 1 base at J, leaving 7 bases unmatched.

This clonotype was counted only a few times. CDR3 residues: CASSPWTGLQETQYF. The CDR3 nucleotides are TGTGCCAGTAGTCCCTGGACTGGACTTCAAGAGACCCAGTACTTC. The chain carries TRBV19 and TRBJ2-5; D perhaps matches TRBD2 (5 bases). Between the trimmed V and J ends, which lost 5 bases and 2 bases, there was a span of 15 bases. CDR3 length: 15 amino acids. From germline, CDR1 is LNHDA and CDR2 SQIVND (reference sequence).

Comments on this clonotype: The junction and the germline gene differ at one end; a read error may be behind it. This chain connects TRBV28 to TRBJ1-4; no clear D. The CDR3 extends over 15 amino acids. Per germline, CDR1 MDHEN and CDR2 SYDVKM. As DNA, the CDR3 is TGTGCCAGCAGTTCTATTAGTAGAACTAATGAAAAACCGTTTTTT. This translates into CASSSISRTNEKPFF.

This clonotype occurred many times. The V call is TRBV7-2, the J call TRBJ2-7; 10 nucleotides match TRBD2. The trim removed 4 bases at V and 3 bases at J, leaving 6 bases unmatched. The CDR3 is 15 amino acids. Germline CDR1 SGHTA, CDR2 FQGNSA. The chain's CDR3 is CASSYLAGAYYEQYF. In nucleotides, the CDR3 is TGTGCCAGCAGCTACCTAGCGGGGGCCTACTACGAGCAGTACTTC.

This clonotype was detected ten times or more. The gene calls are TRBV7-9 and TRBJ1-6; weak D call: TRBD1 (6 bases). This CDR3 is built from 15 residues. Germline CDR1 and CDR2: SEHNR and FQNEAQ (reference sequence). V was clipped by 4 bases and J by 3 bases, with 10 bases between them. Written as DNA, the CDR3 is TGTGCCAGCAGCTCGCGCAGGGGCTATAATTCACCCCTCCACTTT. Translation gives CASSSRRGYNSPLHF.

The chain uses TRBV24-1 and TRBJ2-1, with 13 bases aligning to TRBD2. Germline lookup yields CDR1 KGHDR and CDR2 SFDVKD. This CDR3 contains 16 residues. Unmatched junction bases numbered 6, after V lost 4 bases and J lost 7 bases. This CDR3 reads CATSDPGLAGRNEQFF. CDR3 nucleotide sequence: TGTGCCACCAGTGACCCGGGACTAGCGGGGAGGAATGAGCAGTTCTTC.

This clonotype was seen many times. The rearrangement links TRBV7-2 to TRBJ1-2; tentative D call: TRBD1 (5 bases). The CDR3 has 14 amino acids. The germline gives CDR1 SGHTA, CDR2 FQGNSA. Trimming shortened V by 2 bases and J by 3 bases, and 10 bases separated the two germline ends. In DNA, the CDR3 is TGTGCCAGCAGCTTATTAGAAGGGGACTATGGCTACACCTTC. Translation: CASSLLEGDYGYTF.

The rearrangement joins TRBV18 to TRBJ2-1; 10 nucleotides align to TRBD2. The germline V gene has CDR1 KGHSH and CDR2 LQKENI. The CDR3 extends over 14 amino acids. After removal of 3 bases from V and 10 bases from J, the junction contained 6 bases not matched to a gene. Written as DNA, the CDR3 is TGTGCCAGCTCACCCAGCGGGGGGGCCCGGGAGCAGTTCTTC. It translates to CASSPSGGAREQFF.

This clonotype was detected only a few times. The chain uses TRBV4-2 and TRBJ2-7; TRBD2 agrees at 11 bases. The CDR3 extends over 15 amino acids. After removal of 0 bases from V and 7 bases from J, the junction contained 5 bases not matched to a gene. Germline V gene sequence: CDR1 LGHNA, CDR2 YNFKEQ. The CDR3 loop reads CASSQDLGLAGEQYV. The DNA of the CDR3 is TGTGCCAGCAGCCAAGACCTCGGACTAGCGGGTGAGCAGTACGTC.

The chain is built from TRBV6-1 and TRBJ1-3; D remains unclear. This CDR3 has 10 amino acids. Germline V gene lookup returns CDR1 MNHNS and CDR2 SASEGT. V was shortened by 11 bases and J by 13 bases, with 15 bases between the two germline ends. This CDR3 is CALAAGIIYF. CDR3 sequence (DNA): TGTGCCCTCGCTGCGGGGATAATATATTTT.

The CDR3 nucleotides read TGTGCCAGCAGTCCTCTAGCGGGGGGGCCGCGGAATGAGCAGTTCTTC. Amino acids: CASSPLAGGPRNEQFF. The chain carries TRBV12-3 or TRBV12-4 and TRBJ2-1; TRBD2 agrees at 12 bases. Losses at the gene ends were 5 bases for V and 7 bases for J; bases not matched to a gene: 9. The CDR3 consists of 16 residues.

This clonotype was seen only a few times. The chain is built from TRBV27 and TRBJ2-1; maybe TRBD1 (6 bases). The CDR3 extends over 20 amino acids. The V end lost 2 bases, the J end lost 7 bases, and 30 bases lay between the germline ends. Germline V gives CDR1 MNHEY, CDR2 SMNVEV (reference sequence). The CDR3 loop is CASSLNRESLSGKGQNEQFF. CDR3 nucleotide sequence: TGTGCCAGCAGTTTAAACAGGGAGTCTTTATCCGGGAAGGGGCAGAATGAGCAGTTCTTC.

The table lists this clonotype with many counts. J is TRBJ2-5 and V is TRBV7-2; 10 bases align to TRBD2. With 4 bases clipped from V and 3 bases from J, the junction kept 11 bases outside the gene matches. The CDR3 extends over 17 amino acids. CDR1 and CDR2 from the germline V gene are SGHTA and FQGNSA. The CDR3 sequence: CASSSLIAGGIEETQYF. The CDR3 nucleotides are TGTGCCAGCAGCTCGTTAATAGCGGGGGGCATTGAAGAGACCCAGTACTTC.

V is TRBV29-1 and J is TRBJ2-1; D gene unclear. There are 16 residues in the CDR3. CDR1 and CDR2 from the germline V gene are SQVTM and ANQGSEA. Deletions cut 3 bases from V and 2 bases from J, with 17 bases between. The CDR3 sequence is CSVEFPVREAYNEQFF. CDR3 DNA: TGCAGCGTTGAGTTCCCGGTCCGTGAGGCCTACAATGAGCAGTTCTTC.

The chain has TRBV12-3 or TRBV12-4 and TRBJ2-3; the D gene could be TRBD1 or TRBD2 (6 bases each). Deletions cut 6 bases from V and 0 bases from J, with 16 bases between. CDR3 length equals 16 residues. The DNA for the CDR3 is TGTGCCAGCAGCCCATATAGGGGGGATAGCACAGATACGCAGTATTTT. This translates into CASSPYRGDSTDTQYF.

This clonotype was seen a few times. The chain carries TRBV7-9 and TRBJ2-5; 9 positions agree with TRBD2. The CDR3 has 14 amino acids. V lost 3 bases and J lost 3; bases outside the gene matches: 2. Germline lookup yields CDR1 SEHNR and CDR2 FQNEAQ (reference sequence). Here the CDR3 DNA reads TGTGCCAGCAGCTTGCCTAGCGGGGAAGAGACCCAGTACTTC. It translates to CASSLPSGEETQYF.

This chain uses TRBV20-1 with TRBJ1-5; possibly TRBD1 for D (6 bases). Trimming removed 0 bases at V and 0 bases at J, with 15 bases between. The CDR3 is made up of 17 amino acids. The germline CDR1 and CDR2 sequences are DFQATT and SNEGSKA (reference sequence). The CDR3 sequence is CSARDRQGGYSNQPQHF. In DNA, the CDR3 is TGCAGTGCTAGAGATAGGCAAGGGGGATATAGCAATCAGCCCCAGCATTTT.

There are a few counts of this clonotype. The genes are TRBV7-9 and TRBJ2-5; possible D gene TRBD2, 5 bases. This CDR3 has 15 residues. V was pared by 1 base and J by 5 bases, with 14 bases between. CDR1 is SEHNR and CDR2 is FQNEAQ in the germline V gene (reference sequence). The CDR3 loop is CASSLEYLAYETQYF. CDR3 sequence (DNA): TGTGCCAGCAGCTTAGAATATCTAGCTTATGAGACCCAGTACTTC.

V and J are TRBV15 and TRBJ1-2; 7 bases are shared with TRBD1. The CDR3 loop spans 15 amino acids. Germline V gene sequence: CDR1 LNHNV, CDR2 YYDKDF (reference sequence). J lost 3 bases, V lost 4 bases, and 8 bases had no gene match. CDR3 region: CATSTKTGDHYGYTF. CDR3 DNA sequence: TGTGCCACCAGCACCAAAACAGGGGACCACTATGGCTACACCTTC. The full variable domain, completed using reference TRBV15 and TRBJ1-2, is DAMVIQNPRYQVTQFGKPVTLSCSQTLNHNVMYWYQQKSSQAPKLLFHYYDKDFNNEADTPDNFQSRRPNTSFCFLDIRSPGLGDTAMYLCATSTKTGDHYGYTFGSGTRLTVV.

The chain combines TRBV11-2 with TRBJ2-2, with D hard to call. Germline CDR1 SGHAT, CDR2 FQNNGV. CDR3 length equals 15 residues. Trimming removed 4 bases from V and 6 bases from J, with 15 bases in between. CDR3: CASSSWSQVAGELFF. The DNA of the CDR3 is TGTGCCAGCAGCTCCTGGTCCCAGGTGGCCGGGGAGCTGTTTTTT.

The V and J genes are TRBV10-3 and TRBJ2-5, with D possibly being TRBD1 or TRBD2 (5 bases each). The CDR3 has 13 residues. From germline, CDR1 is ENHRY and CDR2 SYGVKD. V lost 8 bases, J lost 3 bases, and 13 bases lay in between. This CDR3 reads CAIGGLAKETQYF. The CDR3 DNA is TGTGCCATCGGGGGTTTGGCGAAAGAGACCCAGTACTTC.

This clonotype was detected only once. The chain joins TRBV9 to TRBJ1-3; D call uncertain. CDR1 is SGDLS, CDR2 YYNGEE, per germline. The CDR3 sequence is 15 residues long. V was clipped by 0 bases and J by 0 bases, with 7 bases between them. In nucleotides, the CDR3 is TGTGCCAGCAGCGTAGCTAGCAGCTCTGGAAACACCATATATTTT. This encodes CASSVASSSGNTIYF.

This clonotype was detected a few times. The gene calls are TRBV7-9 and TRBJ1-3; no definite D call. In germline, CDR1 is SEHNR, CDR2 FQNEAQ (reference sequence). CDR3 length: 16 amino acids. V gave up 1 base and J gave up 4 bases, with 14 bases separating them. CDR3 nucleotides: TGTGCCAGCAGCTTAGATGCCCGAATCGAAGGAAACACCATATATTTT. It yields the protein CASSLDARIEGNTIYF. The whole variable domain, remainder taken from reference TRBV7-9 and TRBJ1-3, is DTGVSQNPRHKITKRGQNVTFRCDPISEHNRLYWYRQTLGQGPEFLTYFQNEAQLEKSRLLSDRFSAERPKGSFSTLEIQRTEQGDSAMYLCASSLDARIEGNTIYFGEGSWLTVV.

This clonotype has at least ten counts. This chain links TRBV7-2 with TRBJ1-1, with 7 bases fitting TRBD1. The V gene end was trimmed by 4 bases and the J gene end by 7 bases; junction bases not matched to a gene: 12. The germline V gene has CDR1 SGHTA and CDR2 FQGNSA. This CDR3 comprises 15 residues. The CDR3 DNA is TGTGCCAGCAGCTACCTAGGGGGCTATAGGAGTGAAGCTTTCTTT. Residues: CASSYLGGYRSEAFF.

The V call is TRBV2, the J call TRBJ2-1; 8 positions agree with TRBD2. The CDR3 sequence is 15 residues long. Germline V lookup: CDR1 SNHLY, CDR2 FYNNEI. Trimming at V came to 8 bases and at J to 0 bases, leaving 6 bases not matched to a gene. The CDR3 reads CASQVRGGSYNEQFF. Here the CDR3 DNA reads TGTGCCAGCCAGGTCCGGGGGGGCTCCTACAATGAGCAGTTCTTC.

The chain combines TRBV29-1 with TRBJ1-1, with D tentatively TRBD1 (5 bases). The V end lost 8 bases, the J end lost 2 bases, and 15 bases lay between the germline ends. Germline assignment: CDR1 SQVTM and CDR2 ANQGSEA. CDR3 size: 13 residues. The CDR3 DNA reads TGCAGCCTCCCCGGGACCGCAAACACTGAAGCTTTCTTT. Its translation: CSLPGTANTEAFF.

This clonotype was seen repeatedly, ten times or more. The V call is TRBV11-2, the J call TRBJ2-1, with 7 bases matching TRBD1. The CDR3 runs to 13 residues. Germline CDR1 and CDR2: SGHAT and FQNNGV. V trimming: 3 bases; J trimming: 5 bases; junction bases outside the gene matches: 1. CDR3 sequence reads: CASSFDRDNEQFF. The CDR3 nucleotides are TGTGCCAGCAGCTTCGACAGGGACAATGAGCAGTTCTTC. Supplemented by reference TRBV11-2 and TRBJ2-1, the full variable domain reads EAGVAQSPRYKIIEKRQSVAFWCNPISGHATLYWYQQILGQGPKLLIQFQNNGVVDDSQLPKDRFSAERLKGVDSTLKIQPAKLEDSAVYLCASSFDRDNEQFFGPGTRLTVL.